The T cell receptor (beta chain) under discussion was sequenced for a study of shared clonotypes between healthy human individuals. Study-wide context: Two women and three men aged 18 to 49 served as donors. There were three CD4 naive, three CD4 memory, two CD8 naive and one CD8 memory plates per donor.

Profiled with immunoSEQ multiplex PCR; TCRdb holds only in-frame clones, not every one. The repertoire holds about 820,000 clones, with roughly 92% as singletons. Germline CDR1 reads LGHNA; CDR2 reads YSLEER. The CDR3 runs 15 residues. V gave up 4 bases and J gave up 1 base; unmatched junction bases: 3. Findings of the study overall: The study generally estimated greater richness for naive than memory subsets. Only blood was sampled, and tissue TCR repertoires likely differ from blood ones.

Naive CD8 cells lacked CD45RO and underwent positive selection for CCR7, leaving out terminally differentiated effector memory CD45RA+ cells. Of note for this clone: What it recognizes is unknown.

The TCR comes from a man under 40 in good health. This chain links TRBV4-3 with TRBJ2-7; 11 positions match TRBD2. Sequencing was performed on naive CD8+ T cells sorted from blood. Here the CDR3 DNA reads TGCGCCAGCAGCCTGGGACTAGCGGCATCCTACGAGCAGTACTTC. The encoded protein is CASSLGLAASYEQYF.